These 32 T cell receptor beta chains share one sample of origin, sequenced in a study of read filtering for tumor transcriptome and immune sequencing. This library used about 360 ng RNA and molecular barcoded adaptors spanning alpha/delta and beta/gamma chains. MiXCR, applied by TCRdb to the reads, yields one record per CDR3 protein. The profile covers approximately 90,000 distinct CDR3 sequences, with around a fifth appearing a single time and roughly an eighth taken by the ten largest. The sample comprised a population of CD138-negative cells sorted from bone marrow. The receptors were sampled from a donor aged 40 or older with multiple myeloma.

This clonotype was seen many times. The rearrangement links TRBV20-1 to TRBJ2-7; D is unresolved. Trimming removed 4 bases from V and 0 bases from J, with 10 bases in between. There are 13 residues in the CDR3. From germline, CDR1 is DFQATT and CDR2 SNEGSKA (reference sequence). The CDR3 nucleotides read TGCAGTGCTAAAAGGGATCACTCCTACGAGCAGTACTTC. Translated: CSAKRDHSYEQYF.

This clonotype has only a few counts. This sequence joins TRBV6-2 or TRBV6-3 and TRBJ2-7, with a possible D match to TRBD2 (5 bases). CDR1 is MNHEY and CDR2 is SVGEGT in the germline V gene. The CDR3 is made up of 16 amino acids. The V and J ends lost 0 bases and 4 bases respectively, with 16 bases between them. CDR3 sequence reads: CASSYSTAPRRYEQYF. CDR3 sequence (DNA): TGTGCCAGCAGTTACTCGACGGCACCCCGGAGGTACGAGCAGTACTTC.

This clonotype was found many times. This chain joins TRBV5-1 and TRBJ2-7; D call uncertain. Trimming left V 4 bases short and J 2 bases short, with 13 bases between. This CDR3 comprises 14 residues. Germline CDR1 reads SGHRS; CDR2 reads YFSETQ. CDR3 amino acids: CASSLTPPTYEQYF. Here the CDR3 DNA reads TGCGCCAGCAGCCTGACCCCCCCCACCTACGAGCAGTACTTC.

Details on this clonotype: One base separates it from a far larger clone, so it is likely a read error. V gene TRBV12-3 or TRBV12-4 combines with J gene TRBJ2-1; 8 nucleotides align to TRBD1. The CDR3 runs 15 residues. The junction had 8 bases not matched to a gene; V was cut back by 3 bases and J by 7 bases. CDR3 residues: CASSFRNRGENEQFF. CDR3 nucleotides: TGTGCCAGCAGTTTCCGGAACAGGGGGGAAAATGAGCAGTTCTTC.

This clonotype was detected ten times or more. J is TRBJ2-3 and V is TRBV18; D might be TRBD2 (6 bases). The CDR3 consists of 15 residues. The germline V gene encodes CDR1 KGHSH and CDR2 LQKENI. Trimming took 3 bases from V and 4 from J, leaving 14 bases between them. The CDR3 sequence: CASSPGGDRADTQYF. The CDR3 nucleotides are TGTGCCAGCTCACCCGGCGGGGATAGGGCAGATACGCAGTATTTT.

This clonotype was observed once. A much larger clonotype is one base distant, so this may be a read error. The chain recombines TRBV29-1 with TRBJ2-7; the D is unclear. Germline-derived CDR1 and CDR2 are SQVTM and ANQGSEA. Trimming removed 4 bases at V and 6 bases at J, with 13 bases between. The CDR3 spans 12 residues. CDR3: CSVGDMNLEQYF. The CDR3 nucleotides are TGCAGCGTTGGAGACATGAATCTCGAGCAGTACTTC.

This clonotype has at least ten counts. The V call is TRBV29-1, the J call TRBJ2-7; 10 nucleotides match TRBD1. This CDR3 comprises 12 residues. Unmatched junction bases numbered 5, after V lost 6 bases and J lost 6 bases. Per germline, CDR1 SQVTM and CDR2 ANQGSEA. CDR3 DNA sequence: TGCAGCGTGGGGACAGGGGAAGGCGAGCAGTACTTC. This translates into CSVGTGEGEQYF.

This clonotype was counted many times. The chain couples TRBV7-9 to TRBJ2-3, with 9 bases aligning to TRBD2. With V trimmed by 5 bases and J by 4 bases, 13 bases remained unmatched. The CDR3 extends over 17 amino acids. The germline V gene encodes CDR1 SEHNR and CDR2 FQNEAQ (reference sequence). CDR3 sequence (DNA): TGTGCCAGCAGCCCGTCTAGCGGGGCGTATACTCCAGATACGCAGTATTTT. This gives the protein CASSPSSGAYTPDTQYF.

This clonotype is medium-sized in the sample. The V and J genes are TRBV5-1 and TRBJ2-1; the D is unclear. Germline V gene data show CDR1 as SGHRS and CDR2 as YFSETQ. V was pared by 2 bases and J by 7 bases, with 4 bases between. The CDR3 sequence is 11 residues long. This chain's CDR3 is CASSFRNEQFF. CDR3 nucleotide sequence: TGCGCCAGCAGCTTTCGGAATGAGCAGTTCTTC. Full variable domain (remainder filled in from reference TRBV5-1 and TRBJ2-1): KAGVTQTPRYLIKTRGQQVTLSCSPISGHRSVSWYQQTPGQGLQFLFEYFSETQRNKGNFPGRFSGRQFSNSRSEMNVSTLELGDSALYLCASSFRNEQFFGPGTRLTVL.

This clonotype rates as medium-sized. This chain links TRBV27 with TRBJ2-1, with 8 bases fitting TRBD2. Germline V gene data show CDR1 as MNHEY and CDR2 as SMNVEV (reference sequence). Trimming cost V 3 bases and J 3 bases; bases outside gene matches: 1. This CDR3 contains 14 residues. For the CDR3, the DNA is TGTGCCAGCAGTTTCAGCGGGGGCTACAATGAGCAGTTCTTC. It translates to CASSFSGGYNEQFF.

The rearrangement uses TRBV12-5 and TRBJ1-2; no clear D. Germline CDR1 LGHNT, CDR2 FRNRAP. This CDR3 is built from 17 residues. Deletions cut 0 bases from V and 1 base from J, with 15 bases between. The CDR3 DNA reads TGTGCTAGTGGTTTGGTACTGGGTCAGAAGAATAACTATGGCTACACCTTC. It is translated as CASGLVLGQKNNYGYTF.

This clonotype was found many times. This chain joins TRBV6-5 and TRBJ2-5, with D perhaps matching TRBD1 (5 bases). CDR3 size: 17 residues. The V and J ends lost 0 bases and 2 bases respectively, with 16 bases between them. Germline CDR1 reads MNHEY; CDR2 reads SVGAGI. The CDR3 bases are TGTGCCAGCAGTTACTCGAAATACAGGAGCCAACAAGAGACCCAGTACTTC. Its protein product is CASSYSKYRSQQETQYF.

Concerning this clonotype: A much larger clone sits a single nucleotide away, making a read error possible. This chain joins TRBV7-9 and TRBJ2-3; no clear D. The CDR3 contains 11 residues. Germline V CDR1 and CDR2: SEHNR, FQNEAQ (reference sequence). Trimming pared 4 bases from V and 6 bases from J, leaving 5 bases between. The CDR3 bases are TGTGCCAGCAGCTCCCATGATACGCAGTATTTT. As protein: CASSSHDTQYF.

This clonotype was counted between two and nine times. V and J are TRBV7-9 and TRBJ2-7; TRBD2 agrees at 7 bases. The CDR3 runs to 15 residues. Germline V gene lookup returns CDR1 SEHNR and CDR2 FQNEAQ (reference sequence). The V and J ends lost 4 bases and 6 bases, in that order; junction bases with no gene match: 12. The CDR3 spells CASSSPGGPGPEQYF. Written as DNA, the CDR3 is TGTGCCAGCAGCTCCCCGGGAGGCCCCGGGCCCGAGCAGTACTTC.

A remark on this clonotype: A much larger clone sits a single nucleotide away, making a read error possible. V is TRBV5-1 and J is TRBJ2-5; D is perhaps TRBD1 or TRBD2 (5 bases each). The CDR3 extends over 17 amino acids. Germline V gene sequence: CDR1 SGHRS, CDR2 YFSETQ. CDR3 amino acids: CASSEGSGTVLLGDQCF. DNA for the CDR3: TGCGCCAGCAGCGAGGGATCCGGGACGGTGCTACTCGGTGACCAGTGCTTC.

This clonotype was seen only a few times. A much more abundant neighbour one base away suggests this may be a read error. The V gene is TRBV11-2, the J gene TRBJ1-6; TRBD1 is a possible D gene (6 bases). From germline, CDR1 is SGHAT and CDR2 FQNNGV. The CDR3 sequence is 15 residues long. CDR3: CAISSGDSYNSPLHF. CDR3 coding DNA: TGTGCCATCAGCTCAGGGGATTCCTATAATTCACCCCTCCACTTT.

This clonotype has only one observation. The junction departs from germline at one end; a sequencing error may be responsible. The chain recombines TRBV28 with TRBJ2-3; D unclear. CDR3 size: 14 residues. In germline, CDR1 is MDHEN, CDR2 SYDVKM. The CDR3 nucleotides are TGTGCCAGCGGTTTAGTAACAGACACAGATACGCAGTATTTT. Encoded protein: CASGLVTDTDTQYF.

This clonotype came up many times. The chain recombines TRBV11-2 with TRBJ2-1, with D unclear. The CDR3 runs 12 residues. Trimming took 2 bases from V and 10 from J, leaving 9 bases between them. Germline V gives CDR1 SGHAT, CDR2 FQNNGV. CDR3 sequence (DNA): TGTGCCAGCAGCTTATCCGTAGGCGAGCAGTTCTTC. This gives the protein CASSLSVGEQFF.

CDR3 in amino acids: CSVARSGENNEQFF. CDR3 bases: TGCAGCGTTGCTCGGTCGGGCGAGAACAATGAGCAGTTCTTC. The rearrangement links TRBV29-1 to TRBJ2-1; D is ambiguous. CDR1 and CDR2 from the germline V gene are SQVTM and ANQGSEA. V was trimmed by 4 bases and J by 5 bases, leaving 15 bases between them. The length of the CDR3 is 14 residues.

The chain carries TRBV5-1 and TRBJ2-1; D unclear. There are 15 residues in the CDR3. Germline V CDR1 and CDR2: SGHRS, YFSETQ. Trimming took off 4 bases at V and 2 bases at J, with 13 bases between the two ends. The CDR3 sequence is CASSLLVATYNEQFF. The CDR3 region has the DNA TGCGCCAGCAGCCTCCTAGTGGCAACCTACAATGAGCAGTTCTTC. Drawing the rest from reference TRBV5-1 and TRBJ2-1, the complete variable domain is KAGVTQTPRYLIKTRGQQVTLSCSPISGHRSVSWYQQTPGQGLQFLFEYFSETQRNKGNFPGRFSGRQFSNSRSEMNVSTLELGDSALYLCASSLLVATYNEQFFGPGTRLTVL.

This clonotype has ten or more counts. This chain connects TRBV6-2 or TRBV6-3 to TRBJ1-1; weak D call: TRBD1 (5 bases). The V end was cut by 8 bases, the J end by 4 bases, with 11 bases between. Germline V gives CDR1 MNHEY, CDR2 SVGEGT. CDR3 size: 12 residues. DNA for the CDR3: TGTGCCAGCCGGAGGGGAGCCACTGAAGCTTTCTTT. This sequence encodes CASRRGATEAFF.

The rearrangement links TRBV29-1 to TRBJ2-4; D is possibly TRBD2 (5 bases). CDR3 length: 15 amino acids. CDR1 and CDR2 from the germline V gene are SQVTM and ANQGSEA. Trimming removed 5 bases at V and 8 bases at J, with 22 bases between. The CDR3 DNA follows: TGCAGCGTTCTGACTAACCGCAGCGCGTCTCACATTCAGTACTTC. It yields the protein CSVLTNRSASHIQYF.

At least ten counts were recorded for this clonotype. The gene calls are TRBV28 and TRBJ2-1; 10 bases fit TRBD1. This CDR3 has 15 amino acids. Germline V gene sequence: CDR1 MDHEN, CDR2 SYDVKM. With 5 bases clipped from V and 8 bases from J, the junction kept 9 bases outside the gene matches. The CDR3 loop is CASSPRTGGVDEQFF. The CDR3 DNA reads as TGTGCCAGCAGTCCACGGACAGGGGGTGTAGATGAGCAGTTCTTC.

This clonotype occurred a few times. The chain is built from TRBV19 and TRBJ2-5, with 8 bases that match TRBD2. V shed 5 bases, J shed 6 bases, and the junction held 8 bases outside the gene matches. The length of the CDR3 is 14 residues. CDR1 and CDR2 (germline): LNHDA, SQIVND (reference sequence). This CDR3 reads CASSLVAGSKTQYF. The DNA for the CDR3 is TGTGCCAGTAGTTTGGTAGCGGGGTCAAAGACCCAGTACTTC.

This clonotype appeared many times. As DNA, the CDR3 is TGCAGTGCTAGTAGACAAACAGATACGCAGTATTTT. Translation: CSASRQTDTQYF. The gene calls are TRBV20-1 and TRBJ2-3; no clear D gene. Germline loops: CDR1 DFQATT, CDR2 SNEGSKA (reference sequence). Trimming removed 3 bases from V and 3 bases from J, with 7 bases in between. The CDR3 is made up of 12 amino acids.

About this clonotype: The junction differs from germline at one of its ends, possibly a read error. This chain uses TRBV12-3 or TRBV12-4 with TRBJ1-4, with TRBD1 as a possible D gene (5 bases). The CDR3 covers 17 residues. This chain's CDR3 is CASRTGLKGTTNERLFF. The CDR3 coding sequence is TGTGCCAGCAGAACCGGCCTCAAAGGGACGACTAATGAAAGACTGTTTTTT.

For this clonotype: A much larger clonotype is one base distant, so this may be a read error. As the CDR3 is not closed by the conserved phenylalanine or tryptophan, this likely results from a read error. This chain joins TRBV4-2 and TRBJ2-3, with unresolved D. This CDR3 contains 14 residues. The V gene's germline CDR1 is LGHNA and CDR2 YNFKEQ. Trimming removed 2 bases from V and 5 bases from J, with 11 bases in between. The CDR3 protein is CASSQRTVEDTQYL. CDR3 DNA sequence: TGTGCCAGCAGCCAACGGACGGTGGAAGATACGCAGTATCTT.

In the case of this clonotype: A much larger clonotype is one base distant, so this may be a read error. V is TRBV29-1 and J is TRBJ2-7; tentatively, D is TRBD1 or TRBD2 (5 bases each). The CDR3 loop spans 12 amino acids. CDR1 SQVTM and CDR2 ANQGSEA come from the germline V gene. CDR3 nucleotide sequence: TGCAGCGTTGTGGGGGTGTCAGGCGAGCAGCACTTC. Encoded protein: CSVVGVSGEQHF.

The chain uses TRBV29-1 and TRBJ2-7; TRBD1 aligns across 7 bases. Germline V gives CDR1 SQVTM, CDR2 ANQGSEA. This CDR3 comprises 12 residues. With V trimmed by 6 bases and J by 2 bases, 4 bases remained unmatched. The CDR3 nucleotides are TGCAGCGTAAGGGGACAGACCTACGAGCAGTACTTC. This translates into CSVRGQTYEQYF.

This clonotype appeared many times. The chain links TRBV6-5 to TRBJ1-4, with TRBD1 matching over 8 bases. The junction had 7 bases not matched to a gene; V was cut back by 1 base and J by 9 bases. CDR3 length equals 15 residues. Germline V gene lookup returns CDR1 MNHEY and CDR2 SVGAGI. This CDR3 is CASSYLTGGSKKLFF. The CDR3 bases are TGTGCCAGCAGTTACTTAACAGGGGGATCCAAAAAACTGTTTTTT.

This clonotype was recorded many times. The CDR3 DNA reads TGCAGTGCCCGGGACAGGGGGATACTTACTAAATACAATGAGCAGTTCTTC. Translation: CSARDRGILTKYNEQFF. The chain has TRBV20-1 and TRBJ2-1; 11 nucleotides line up with TRBD1. Germline V gives CDR1 DFQATT, CDR2 SNEGSKA (reference sequence). Germline trimming cut 6 bases from V and 4 bases from J; bases unmatched to any gene: 14. This CDR3 region has 17 residues.

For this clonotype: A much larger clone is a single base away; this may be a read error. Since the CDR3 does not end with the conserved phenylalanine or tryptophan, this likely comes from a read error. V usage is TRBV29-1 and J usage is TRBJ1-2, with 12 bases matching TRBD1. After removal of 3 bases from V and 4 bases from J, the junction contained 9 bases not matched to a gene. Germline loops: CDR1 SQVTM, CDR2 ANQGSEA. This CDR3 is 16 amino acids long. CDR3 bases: TGCAGCGTTGAGGGGACAGGGGGCGTCCAGCTCTATGGCTACACCATC. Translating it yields CSVEGTGGVQLYGYTI.